Below, one T cell receptor beta chain is given with its context. Its antigen is not yet known. No per-base quality is available; no much larger clone lies one base away. Single viable CD3+CD4+CD8-CD45RO+ cells were sorted as memory CD4+ T cells on a FACSAria II. To determine CMV serostatus, a Roche Elecsys assay was used that detects serum IgG against CMV pp150, pp28, p38 and p52. Following thawing, total CD4+ T cells were enriched through positive selection using CD4 magnetic microbeads. The samples came from a different study that was designed specifically to examine the CD4+ T cell memory repertoire. Following standard operating procedures, peripheral blood mononuclear cells were isolated and cryopreserved, while serum was kept at -80 degrees C. Staining used CD3-PerCP (BW264/56), CD4-APC (RPA-T4), CD45RO-PE (UCHT1) and CD8-Pacific Orange (3B5) antibodies, with Sytox blue excluding non-viable cells.

The sample belongs to a study of memory CD4+ T cells and cytomegalovirus serostatus (dated by TCRdb to about 2019). Background for the entire study: A total of some 35 healthy Belgian adults, of whom 9 were CMV seropositive and 24 were CMV seronegative, were included in the cohort. To replicate a published TCR-based CMV serostatus classifier, the researchers sequenced the CD4+ memory TCRbeta repertoires of a Belgian cohort whose cytomegalovirus serostatus was known.

What the study reported, not specific to this receptor: On the Belgian cohort, the classifier based on the original framework reached a median bootstrapped AUC of approximately 0.95, with a 95% CI of 0.76-1.00. Unlike the original study, which covered naive and memory CD4+ and CD8+ populations, the Belgian study sequenced only CD4+CD45RO+ memory cells. CMV serostatus prediction reached a median bootstrapped AUC of about 0.96 with the original framework and 0.9 to 0.93 with a US-trained random forest. Among the 160 or so previously reported CMV-associated TCRbeta sequences, some 69 showed up in the CD4+ memory repertoires, with each one found in between one and five individuals. Results were interpreted as suggesting that the CMV-associated TCR signature is largely present in the CD4+ memory repertoire.

The Quick-DNA Microprep Kit was used to extract genomic DNA from the sorted cells. Amplification of TCRbeta DNA was done with the immunoSEQ hsTCRbeta kit, following the protocol from the manufacturer. An Illumina MiSeq instrument was used to sequence the TCRbeta libraries. Under the source paper's analysis protocol: After out-of-frame sequences were removed, 2,204,828 distinct TCRbeta sequences remained, averaging around 67,000 per individual. Two values were used to score each individual: the count of roughly 150 previously reported CMV-associated TCRbeta sequences and the total count of productive distinct TCRbeta sequences. A beta-binomial model was reimplemented in Python, and scikit-learn random forests with default parameters were trained on data from the US cohort. Classifier performance on the Belgian cohort was reported as the median AUC with percentile confidence intervals calculated over 10,000 bootstrap iterations. TCRdb carries this immuneACCESS record with in-frame sequences only. Its versions omit some clonotypes, under half of them owing to an unresolved V gene in the studies checked, with the rest unexplained. V and J calls and clone size are those listed in that table; D and trimming were worked out from the DNA. The table for this sample lists roughly 50,000 clones; approximately 78% of them were counted only once. About 0.73% of the sample comes from the top ten.

The germline V gene specifies ENHRY as CDR1 and SYGVKD as CDR2. Spanning cysteine to phenylalanine, the CDR3 consists of 15 amino acids. CDR3 DNA only is kept here, 45 bases in frame from base 1. Trimming accounts for 0 bases at V and 6 bases at J, while the number of junction bases matched to no gene is 5. Sequencing was done on a sample of memory CD4+ T cells from blood. This TCR derives from an adult in good health and CMV-seronegative. The chain couples TRBV10-3 to TRBJ2-1, and TRBD1 aligns with 7 junction nucleotides. The DNA reads as follows: TGTGCCATCAGTGAGTCGACAGGGTACGGCAATGAGCAGTTCTTC. Its coded protein is CAISESTGYGNEQFF.